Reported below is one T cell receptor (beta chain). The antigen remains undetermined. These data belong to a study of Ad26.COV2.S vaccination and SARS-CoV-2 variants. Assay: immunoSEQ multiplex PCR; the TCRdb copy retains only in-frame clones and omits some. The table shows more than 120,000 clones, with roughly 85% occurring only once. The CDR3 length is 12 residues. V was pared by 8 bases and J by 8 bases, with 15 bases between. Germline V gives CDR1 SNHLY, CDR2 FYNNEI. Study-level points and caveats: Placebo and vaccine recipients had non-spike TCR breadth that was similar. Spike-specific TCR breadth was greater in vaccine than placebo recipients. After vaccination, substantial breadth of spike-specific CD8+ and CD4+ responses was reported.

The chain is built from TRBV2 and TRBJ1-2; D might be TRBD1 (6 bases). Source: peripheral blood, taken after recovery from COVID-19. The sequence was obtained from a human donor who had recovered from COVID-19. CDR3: CASSNRARGYTF. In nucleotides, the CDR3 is TGTGCCAGCTCGAACAGGGCGAGGGGCTACACCTTC.